This TCR beta chain was identified during a study of shared clonotypes between healthy human individuals (dated by TCRdb to about 2020). As for the study more broadly: The cohort comprised a couple of women and a few men aged 18 to 49 years. For each donor, CD4 naive and CD4 memory were each given three plates, CD8 naive was given two plates, and CD8 memory was given one plate. To estimate repertoire size and how much clonotypes are shared between individuals, the study performed deep sequencing of blood TCR repertoires from roughly five healthy adults. Libraries were prepared and TCR repertoires were sequenced by different laboratories using diverse techniques, in order to increase sequencing depth and limit assay-specific biases. Per donor, leukapheresis produced somewhere between about 0.94 and 10 billion PBMCs. Findings and caveats that apply to the study as a whole: Pairwise subsampling led to the expectation that sequencing depth would affect the degree of clonotype sharing among donors. Because the study included only a small number of donors, the genetic and exposure-history diversity represented was limited. Naive subsets generally had larger estimated clonotype richness than memory subsets did. Clonotypes shared by all four sorted-subset donors showed higher generation probabilities than non-shared clonotypes. Incomplete sequencing was indicated by rarefaction of sorted-subset datasets, despite the large sequencing depth. Across a few donors, approximately 4.6% of naive CD4, approximately 3.6% of naive CD8, 2.3% of memory CD4, and roughly 0.4% of memory CD8 clonotypes were shared. Only blood was sampled, and tissue TCR repertoires likely differ from those in blood.

In the case of this clone: Its specific antigen is unknown. No base quality values were provided; no much bigger clone lies one nucleotide off.

TCR CDR3 regions were amplified from genomic DNA by multiplex PCR using the deep immunoSEQ assay. Extracted genomic DNA from each cell subset was spread evenly across all wells of several immunoSEQ 96-well plates, with each plate serving as a replicate. For sorted subsets, approximately 190 ng of genomic DNA, equivalent to some 33,000 T cell genomes, went into each replicate PCR. Purified libraries were measured with a Qubit 3.0 fluorometer, size-checked on a Bioanalyzer 2100, and measured again with the KAPA Library Quantification kit. A separate single-read 150-cycle Illumina NextSeq 550 flow cell was used to sequence each immunoSEQ 96-well plate. The published analysis was carried out like this. Because only junctional sequences without quality scores were contained in the immunoSEQ output, filtering matching that applied to full-length reads could not be performed. To assign V/J genes and CDR3, sequences were annotated against IMGT germline references using PyIR, a Python wrapper for IgBLAST v1.9. Reads with weak V/J assignments (E-value above 1e-6), missing CDR3, stop codons, out-of-frame junctions, or ambiguous translated residues were removed. A V3J clonotype was defined by an identical inferred V gene, J gene, and CDR3 amino acid sequence. Percentage overlap between repertoires was computed as shared unique clonotypes divided by the size of the smaller repertoire. Three approaches were used to assess repertoire richness: RTK rarefaction, the Chao1 estimator, and Recon v2.1 estimates of unobserved clonotypes. OLGA was used to compute generation probabilities for all TCRbeta clonotypes that the gDNA method yielded from a handful of donors. TCRdb obtained this table from immuneACCESS and retained in-frame rearrangements with V and J assigned. These tables miss some clones; where compared with another copy, unresolved V genes account for less than half of the shortfall, and the remainder is unexplained. Clone size and the V and J calls come from that table; the DNA yielded D and trimming. This sample is represented by roughly 1 million clones; around 78% of them were singletons. Under 0.65% of the sample is in the top ten clones.

V is cut back by 6 bases and J by 2 bases, with 14 bases in the junction unmatched. The germline V gene (reference sequence) supplies CDR1 MNHEY and CDR2 SMNVEV. The CDR3 covers 18 residues, taking in both the cysteine and the phenylalanine. Only the CDR3 portion is preserved as DNA: 54 bases, with reading frame beginning at the first base. Donors were healthy HIV-negative adults with no recently reported acute infections or vaccinations. Every donor was a Caucasian adult residing in Nashville, Tennessee, USA. CD4+ T cells were enriched through magnetic negative selection, after which naive cells were positively selected on CD45RA and the remaining negative fraction served as the memory subset. After blood collection by leukapheresis, PBMCs were isolated using Ficoll-Histopaque density gradient centrifugation and then cryopreserved in the vapor phase of liquid nitrogen. Analytical flow cytometry was used to check the purity and quantity of every magnetically sorted T cell population. Genomic DNA was isolated from each sorted fraction and quantified by UV absorbance on a Nanodrop 2000c.

The rearranged chain carries TRBV27 and TRBJ2-7, with 12 central nucleotides matching TRBD1. The receptor was derived from a man aged 18 to 30 in good health. Some clones in this sample may be carry-over from other donors' samples. The sample taken for sequencing was memory CD4+ T cells from PBMCs. The label giving this sample's cell subset or site can be read as: CD45RA-negative fraction. The DNA sequence reads TGTGCCAGCAGCCGAAAACTCGGGACAGGGGGCGAAGCCTACGAGCAGTACTTC. It specifies CASSRKLGTGGEAYEQYF.